Listed here are 29 T cell receptor beta chains from one sample, sequenced in a study of CD8+CD57+ T cells in acquired aplastic anemia. Patients who underwent sequencing had shown CD8+CD57+ cell expansion by flow cytometry. TCR beta VDJ and CDR3 profiling used genomic DNA as template. A single record per CDR3 protein comes from TCRdb applying MiXCR to the reads. The sample lists about 260,000 distinct CDR3 sequences; 82% were seen once. Specimen: sorted CD4+, CD8+, or CD8+CD57+ T cells (not recorded which) from PBMCs. These receptors all come from a human donor with aplastic anemia.

V gene TRBV7-9 combines with J gene TRBJ2-7, with D uncertain. The CDR3 is made up of 18 amino acids. Germline V gene data show CDR1 as SEHNR and CDR2 as FQNEAQ (reference sequence). Trimming shortened V by 2 bases and J by 2 bases, and 22 bases separated the two germline ends. In DNA, the CDR3 is TGTGCCAGCAGCTTACATGCTGACGATTATGGCTACACCTACGAGCAGTACGTC. This translates into CASSLHADDYGYTYEQYV.

This sequence joins TRBV9 and TRBJ2-4; D not resolved. The CDR3 is 14 residues long. Germline CDR1 and CDR2: SGDLS and YYNGEE. V gave up 7 bases and J gave up 15 bases, with 26 bases separating them. CDR3 nucleotide sequence: TGTGCCAGCTGGGTCGGCGTAGCCAAAAACATCCTGTACTTC. As protein: CASWVGVAKNILYF.

The table lists this clonotype with a few counts. The chain is built from TRBV9 and TRBJ2-3; a weak D match, TRBD1 (6 bases). CDR1 and CDR2 (germline): SGDLS, YYNGEE. Trimming removed 4 bases from V and 6 bases from J, with 21 bases in between. CDR3 length equals 16 residues. The CDR3 spells CASSPRMGWDNDTQYF. Written as DNA, the CDR3 is TGTGCCAGCAGCCCCAGAATGGGGTGGGACAATGATACGCAGTATTTT.

The chain combines TRBV12-5 with TRBJ2-7; TRBD2 is a possible D gene (7 bases). Germline loops: CDR1 LGHNT, CDR2 FRNRAP. V lost 3 bases and J 6 bases, leaving 9 bases between the germline ends. The CDR3 loop spans 12 amino acids. The CDR3 is CASGLGGAEQYV. For the CDR3, the DNA is TGTGCTAGTGGTTTAGGGGGGGCCGAGCAGTACGTC.

Of note for this clonotype: Sequence at one end of the junction differs from germline and may be a read error. V and J are TRBV7-3 and TRBJ2-5, with 8 bases fitting TRBD1. Germline V gene lookup returns CDR1 SGHTA and CDR2 FQGTGA. The CDR3 runs to 14 residues. The chain's CDR3 is CASSLATGDHTHTF. CDR3 in DNA: TGTGCCAGCAGCCTAGCGACAGGGGATCACACACATACGTTC.

The genes are TRBV20-1 and TRBJ2-5; possibly TRBD2 for D (6 bases). V lost 7 bases to trimming and J lost 6 bases, with 12 bases between them. Germline CDR1 is DFQATT and CDR2 is SNEGSKA (reference sequence). This CDR3 contains 11 residues. For the CDR3, the DNA is TGCAGTGGGGGGGAAGGGAAGACCCAGTACTTC. Translated: CSGGEGKTQYF.

Notes on this clonotype: Relative to the germline gene, one junction end is altered; a read error may explain this. The chain uses TRBV24-1 and TRBJ2-5; D might be TRBD2 (7 bases). The germline V gene encodes CDR1 KGHDR and CDR2 SFDVKD. This CDR3 is 12 amino acids long. The CDR3 here is CTTSDPGGLQYF. CDR3 coding DNA: TGTACCACCAGTGATCCGGGGGGCCTCCAGTACTTC.

This clonotype was counted once. J is TRBJ1-1 and V is TRBV9, with D unresolved. This CDR3 comprises 16 residues. The germline V and J ends were trimmed by 3 bases and 0 bases, with 15 bases remaining between them. The V gene's germline CDR1 is SGDLS and CDR2 YYNGEE. Written as DNA, the CDR3 is TGTGCCAGCAGCGGGGAGGCTGTTGCCTTGAACACTGAAGCTTTCTTT. Translating it yields CASSGEAVALNTEAFF.

At least ten counts were recorded for this clonotype. In DNA form, the CDR3 reads TGTGCCAGCAGCGTAGCCTCGGACAGGGCATATGGCTACACCTTC. Protein sequence: CASSVASDRAYGYTF. The genes are TRBV9 and TRBJ1-2; 8 nucleotides align to TRBD1. Germline values: CDR1 SGDLS, CDR2 YYNGEE. CDR3 length equals 15 residues. The ends lost 0 bases at V and 5 bases at J; junction bases unmatched: 6.

J is TRBJ1-2 and V is TRBV25-1; no clear D. CDR3 length: 15 amino acids. The germline V gene has CDR1 MGHDK and CDR2 SYGVNS. V lost 1 base to trimming and J lost 5 bases, with 14 bases between them. The CDR3 sequence: CASSESRENRYGYTF. DNA of the CDR3: TGTGCCAGCAGTGAATCCCGGGAGAACCGATATGGCTACACCTTC.

The V call is TRBV7-8, the J call TRBJ2-1; 7 bases fit TRBD2. Losses at the gene ends were 3 bases for V and 8 bases for J; bases not matched to a gene: 13. The V gene's germline CDR1 is SGHVS and CDR2 FQNEAQ. The CDR3 consists of 16 residues. This chain's CDR3 is CASSFQPSGTSDEQFF. CDR3 sequence (DNA): TGTGCCAGCAGCTTTCAACCAAGCGGGACGAGCGATGAGCAGTTCTTC.

Concerning this clonotype itself: The junction and the germline gene differ at one end; a read error may be behind it. The CDR3 region has the DNA TGCGCCACCAGCCGTACAGGGGGAGAGCCCCAGCATTTT. Translation gives CATSRTGGEPQHF. The chain has TRBV15 and TRBJ1-5, with TRBD1 identical over 8 bases. Germline V gene sequence: CDR1 LNHNV, CDR2 YYDKDF (reference sequence). CDR3 length equals 13 residues.

In its sample, this clonotype was seen once. The gene calls are TRBV9 and TRBJ1-5; D not resolved. The V and J ends lost 5 bases and 13 bases respectively, with 22 bases between them. This CDR3 is built from 14 residues. The V gene's germline CDR1 is SGDLS and CDR2 YYNGEE. CDR3 sequence reads: CASSDACSTHTQHF. CDR3 nucleotides: TGTGCCAGCAGTGATGCTTGTAGCACTCATACGCAGCATTTT.

A word on this clonotype: The junction differs from germline at one of its ends, possibly a read error. The chain couples TRBV5-1 to TRBJ2-5; the D is unclear. Germline V gene sequence: CDR1 SGHRS, CDR2 YFSETQ. CDR3 length: 14 residues. Here the CDR3 reads CASSFTRQDWTQYF. CDR3 sequence (DNA): TGTGCCAGCAGCTTTACACGCCAGGATTGGACCCAGTACTTC.

J is TRBJ1-6 and V is TRBV15; weak D call: TRBD1 (6 bases). Germline CDR1 is LNHNV and CDR2 is YYDKDF (reference sequence). The CDR3 is made up of 15 amino acids. Trimming removed 1 base at V and 7 bases at J, with 11 bases between. CDR3 bases: TGTGCCACCAGCAGAGGAACAGGGACCAATTCACCCCTCCACTTT. As protein: CATSRGTGTNSPLHF.

In regard to this clonotype: One end of the junction is discordant with germline, which a read error may explain. This chain uses TRBV7-9 with TRBJ1-2, with D possibly matching TRBD1 (5 bases). This CDR3 comprises 15 residues. The V gene's germline CDR1 is SEHNR and CDR2 FQNEAQ (reference sequence). Here the CDR3 reads CASSFQRSGGSDYNF. CDR3 nucleotides: TGTGCCAGCAGCTTTCAAAGGAGCGGGGGGAGCGACTACAACTTC.

This clonotype was recorded only once. This chain joins TRBV5-6 and TRBJ1-1; TRBD1 agrees at 9 bases. The junction had 8 bases not matched to a gene; V was cut back by 0 bases and J by 2 bases. The CDR3 is 17 amino acids. The germline V gene encodes CDR1 SGHDT and CDR2 YYEEEE. Here the CDR3 DNA reads TGTGCCAGCAGCTTGGGGGAGGGACAGGGAGGAAACACTGAAGCTTTCTTT. Its translation is CASSLGEGQGGNTEAFF.

About this clonotype: The junction departs from germline at one end; a sequencing error may be responsible. CDR3: CASSSGGAGNSPLHF. CDR3 nucleotide sequence: TGTGCCAGTAGCTCAGGGGGCGCGGGTAATTCACCCCTCCACTTT. This chain uses TRBV7-8 with TRBJ1-6, with 8 positions matching TRBD1. CDR3 length equals 15 residues. Germline loops: CDR1 SGHVS, CDR2 FQNEAQ.

This clonotype came up a few times. The rearrangement uses TRBV15 and TRBJ2-7, with a weak D call TRBD2 (5 bases). The CDR3 consists of 15 residues. With 3 bases removed from V and 1 base from J, the gap between germline ends came to 13 bases. Germline V gene sequence: CDR1 LNHNV, CDR2 YYDKDF (reference sequence). CDR3 sequence (DNA): TGTGCCACCAGCAGGCGGGTCTTATTTTCCTACGAGCAGTACGTC. This sequence encodes CATSRRVLFSYEQYV.

The chain combines TRBV5-4 with TRBJ2-5; D remains unclear. This CDR3 comprises 14 residues. Trimming removed 5 bases from V and 1 base from J, with 12 bases in between. In germline, CDR1 is SGHNT, CDR2 YYREEE (reference sequence). Here the CDR3 reads CASSPEAGQETQYF. CDR3 sequence (DNA): TGTGCCAGCAGTCCTGAGGCCGGCCAAGAGACCCAGTACTTC.

V usage is TRBV7-8 and J usage is TRBJ1-6, with D perhaps TRBD1 (6 bases). The CDR3 length is 16 residues. Germline values: CDR1 SGHVS, CDR2 FQNEAQ. V was pared by 1 base and J by 13 bases, with 20 bases between. CDR3 sequence: CASSLGPDRIASPLHF. DNA of the CDR3: TGTGCCAGCAGCTTAGGTCCAGACAGGATAGCCTCTCCCCTCCACTTT.

The V call is TRBV5-1, the J call TRBJ2-6; D call uncertain. CDR1 and CDR2 (germline): SGHRS, YFSETQ. There are 16 residues in the CDR3. Trimming removed 0 bases from V and 0 bases from J, with 7 bases in between. CDR3 DNA sequence: TGCGCCAGCAGCTTGGACAATCCCTCTGGGGCCAACGTCCTGACTTTC. Translation: CASSLDNPSGANVLTF.

This clonotype was counted a few times. This chain uses TRBV7-9 with TRBJ1-2; 7 positions agree with TRBD1. CDR3 length: 13 amino acids. From germline, CDR1 is SEHNR and CDR2 FQNEAQ (reference sequence). Trimming cost V 1 base and J 7 bases; bases outside gene matches: 3. The CDR3 nucleotides read TGTGCCAGCAGCTTAGGACAGGGTGGTGGCTACACCTTC. Translation gives CASSLGQGGGYTF.

As concerns this clonotype: It is likely a read error, because the conserved phenylalanine at the end of the CDR3 is missing. It is unclear where the CDR3 begins or ends on the DNA, so no DNA is shown, and the CDR3 is as TCRdb lists it. V gene TRBV19 combines with J gene TRBJ1-6; the table's D call of TRBD1 was not tested on the DNA. Germline values: CDR1 LNHDA, CDR2 SQIVND (reference sequence). The CDR3 is 15 amino acids long, termini counted. CDR3 region: CASKPGQGSYSPLLG.

The chain is built from TRBV24-1 and TRBJ1-2, with 7 bases that match TRBD1. The CDR3 totals 15 residues. Germline CDR1 is KGHDR and CDR2 is SFDVKD. J lost 0 bases, V lost 5 bases, and 5 bases had no gene match. The CDR3 region is CATSAAGTANYGYTF. The CDR3 DNA is TGTGCCACCAGTGCTGCAGGGACAGCTAACTATGGCTACACCTTC.

This sequence joins TRBV5-1 and TRBJ1-2; D gene uncertain. CDR3 length: 12 amino acids. From germline, CDR1 is SGHRS and CDR2 YFSETQ. With 0 bases removed from V and 4 bases from J, the gap between germline ends came to 4 bases. The DNA of the CDR3 is TGCGCCAGCAGCTTGGGGATCTATGGCTACACCTTC. Translation gives CASSLGIYGYTF.

As for this clonotype: At one end, the junction sequence differs from germline, possibly due to a read error. The chain employs TRBV7-8 and TRBJ2-3, with 9 positions matching TRBD2. CDR1 SGHVS and CDR2 FQNEAQ come from the germline V gene. The CDR3 has 14 residues. CDR3 nucleotide sequence: TGTGCCAGTAGTATCCCTACTCTAGCGGGAAAGACAGATTTT. This sequence encodes CASSIPTLAGKTDF.

In regard to this clonotype: Mismatch with germline at one junction end may stem from a read error. This chain uses TRBV9 with TRBJ1-2; D is possibly TRBD1 (5 bases). The CDR3 runs 13 residues. Germline assignment: CDR1 SGDLS and CDR2 YYNGEE. CDR3: CANSVGVVYGYTF. The CDR3, as DNA: TGTGCCAACAGCGTAGGGGTCGTATATGGCTACACCTTC.

The chain couples TRBV10-2 to TRBJ2-1; 7 bases line up with TRBD2. Germline V gives CDR1 WSHSY, CDR2 SAAADI. The trim removed 7 bases at V and 2 bases at J, leaving 5 bases unmatched. This CDR3 region has 14 residues. The CDR3 sequence is CASKQRGAYNEQFF. CDR3 coding DNA: TGCGCCAGCAAGCAGCGGGGAGCCTACAATGAGCAGTTCTTC.